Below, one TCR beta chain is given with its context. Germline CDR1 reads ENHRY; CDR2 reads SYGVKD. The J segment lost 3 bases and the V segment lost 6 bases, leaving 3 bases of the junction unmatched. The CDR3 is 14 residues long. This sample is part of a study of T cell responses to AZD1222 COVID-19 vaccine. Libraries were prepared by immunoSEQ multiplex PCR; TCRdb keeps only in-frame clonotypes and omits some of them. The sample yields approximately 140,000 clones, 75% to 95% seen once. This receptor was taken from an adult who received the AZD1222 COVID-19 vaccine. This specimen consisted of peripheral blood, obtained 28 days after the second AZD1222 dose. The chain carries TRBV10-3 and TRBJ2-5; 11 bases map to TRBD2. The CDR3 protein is CAISEGLAEETQYF. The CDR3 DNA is TGTGCCATCAGCGAGGGACTAGCGGAAGAGACCCAGTACTTC.